Presented here are 9 T cell receptor beta chains from one specimen sequenced in a study of T cell changes during pregnancy in multiple sclerosis. Repertoires were generated with immunoSEQ multiplex PCR, while TCRdb's copy carries only in-frame clones and drops some. Among about 80,000 clones listed, 90% to 95% were seen once. The sample here was peripheral blood, taken before pregnancy. These TCRs come from a female donor with multiple sclerosis, enrolled in a pregnancy study.

The chain uses TRBV14 and TRBJ1-4; 7 nucleotides align to TRBD1. The CDR3 spans 15 residues. The ends lost 1 base at V and 5 bases at J; junction bases unmatched: 4. Germline-derived CDR1 and CDR2 are SGHDN and FVKESK. CDR3 nucleotides: TGTGCCAGCAGCCAAGTAACAGGGGTCAATGAAAAACTGTTTTTT. It specifies CASSQVTGVNEKLFF.

V gene TRBV11-3 combines with J gene TRBJ2-3, with unresolved D. Trimming shortened V by 5 bases and J by 6 bases, and 9 bases separated the two germline ends. In germline, CDR1 is SGHNT, CDR2 YENEEA. The CDR3 totals 12 residues. The CDR3 DNA sequence: TGTGCCAGCAGCCAATGGGCGGATACGCAGTATTTT. It specifies CASSQWADTQYF.

V and J are TRBV15 and TRBJ1-1, with D unresolved. The CDR3 contains 14 residues. V gave up 0 bases and J gave up 10 bases, with 15 bases separating them. In germline, CDR1 is LNHNV, CDR2 YYDKDF (reference sequence). CDR3 nucleotides: TGTGCCACCAGCAGAGATCTGGCGGGAACTCCAGCTTTCTTT. This sequence encodes CATSRDLAGTPAFF.

The CDR3 coding sequence is TGTGCCATCAGCGGACTAGCGGGAGGTGGTGAGCAGTACTTC. As protein: CAISGLAGGGEQYF. The chain combines TRBV10-3 with TRBJ2-7; TRBD2 matches at 14 bases. The CDR3 totals 14 residues. CDR1 and CDR2 (germline): ENHRY, SYGVKD. V dropped 6 bases and J dropped 7; count of bases not matched to a gene: 5.

This clone was recorded once. The CDR3 DNA follows: TGTGCCAGCTCACCATGGGACAGGGACAATGAGCAGTTCTTC. Its protein product is CASSPWDRDNEQFF. The gene calls are TRBV18 and TRBJ2-1, with TRBD1 matching 9 bases. The ends lost 2 bases at V and 5 bases at J; junction bases unmatched: 1. CDR3 size: 14 residues. The germline V gene encodes CDR1 KGHSH and CDR2 LQKENI.

V is TRBV2 and J is TRBJ1-1; D is perhaps TRBD1 (5 bases). Looked up from germline, CDR1 is SNHLY and CDR2 is FYNNEI. V lost 6 bases, J lost 6 bases, and 17 bases lay in between. The CDR3 totals 14 residues. CDR3 bases: TGTGCCAGCAGAAGCCAGGGTCAGTGGTCTGAAGCTTTCTTT. Its translation is CASRSQGQWSEAFF. Variable domain in full (rest from reference TRBV2 and TRBJ1-1): EPEVTQTPSHQVTQMGQEVILRCVPISNHLYFYWYRQILGQKVEFLVSFYNNEISEKSEIFDDQFSVERPDGSNFTLKIRSTKLEDSAMYFCASRSQGQWSEAFFGQGTRLTVV.

The chain uses TRBV2 and TRBJ2-4, with D perhaps matching TRBD2 (6 bases). The CDR3 extends over 15 amino acids. Germline values: CDR1 SNHLY, CDR2 FYNNEI. V was cut by 4 bases and J by 1 base, with 11 bases left in between. CDR3 protein: CASSAGGTAKNIQYF. The CDR3 nucleotides are TGTGCCAGCAGTGCGGGTGGGACTGCCAAAAACATTCAGTACTTC.

The CDR3 is CAIRGGTGIYEQYF. CDR3 nucleotides: TGTGCCATCAGGGGGGGGACAGGGATCTACGAGCAGTACTTC. V gene TRBV10-3 combines with J gene TRBJ2-7; 9 bases map to TRBD1. Per germline, CDR1 ENHRY and CDR2 SYGVKD. After removal of 6 bases from V and 3 bases from J, the junction contained 6 bases not matched to a gene. The CDR3 consists of 14 residues.

The V and J genes are TRBV7-2 and TRBJ2-7; TRBD2 aligns across 8 bases. Germline CDR1 and CDR2: SGHTA and FQGNSA. This CDR3 has 15 amino acids. V gave up 6 bases and J gave up 7 bases; unmatched junction bases: 14. CDR3 sequence: CASSSTSGKLGEQYF. The CDR3 bases are TGTGCCAGCAGTTCAACTAGCGGAAAATTGGGAGAGCAGTACTTC. The variable domain in full, with the rest retrieved from reference TRBV7-2 and TRBJ2-7, is GAGVSQSPSNKVTEKGKDVELRCDPISGHTALYWYRQSLGQGLEFLIYFQGNSAPDKSGLPSDRFSAERTGGSVSTLTIQRTQQEDSAVYLCASSSTSGKLGEQYFGPGTRLTVT.